The 27 T cell receptor beta chains below were found in one sample sequenced in a study of cytomegalovirus exposure and HLA in healthy donors. PCR amplification relied on 60 Vbeta primers (plus 13 Jbeta primers). Method: immunoSEQ multiplex PCR; TCRdb's copy keeps in-frame clones and lacks some. The sample has 45,000 to 60,000 clones. The specimen was PBMCs. The receptors were sampled from a female donor in good health and CMV-seronegative.

The J gene is TRBJ1-5, the V gene TRBV9; D is undetermined. The CDR3 sequence is 14 residues long. Germline V gene lookup returns CDR1 SGDLS and CDR2 YYNGEE. V shed 7 bases and J shed 0 bases, with 11 bases lying between them. The CDR3 sequence is CASDSGFSNQPQHF. CDR3 DNA: TGTGCCAGCGATTCGGGGTTTAGCAATCAGCCCCAGCATTTT. The variable domain in full, with the rest retrieved from reference TRBV9 and TRBJ1-5, is DSGVTQTPKHLITATGQRVTLRCSPRSGDLSVYWYQQSLDQGLQFLIQYYNGEERAKGNILERFSAQQFPDLHSELNLSSLELGDSALYFCASDSGFSNQPQHFGDGTRLSIL.

The chain has TRBV6-1 and TRBJ2-7; D not certain. Germline CDR1 is MNHNS and CDR2 is SASEGT. CDR3 length: 13 residues. Trimming stripped 4 bases from V and 1 base from J, with 8 bases between. CDR3 coding DNA: TGTGCCAGCAGTGTTGCGGAGTCCTACGAGCAGTACTTC. Translating it yields CASSVAESYEQYF.

This chain uses TRBV5-1 with TRBJ2-3; unclear D gene. Trimming removed 3 bases at V and 5 bases at J, with 19 bases between. This CDR3 comprises 16 residues. Germline V gene sequence: CDR1 SGHRS, CDR2 YFSETQ. The CDR3 nucleotides are TGCGCCAGCAGCTCAACAACATACCGGCAGGAAGATACGCAGTATTTT. Protein sequence: CASSSTTYRQEDTQYF.

The chain employs TRBV4-1 and TRBJ2-7; maybe TRBD2 (6 bases). The CDR3 consists of 16 residues. Germline values: CDR1 MGHRA, CDR2 YSYEKL. Between the trimmed V and J ends, which lost 4 bases and 2 bases, there was a span of 18 bases. The chain's CDR3 is CASSPLVEAGAYEQYF. The CDR3 nucleotides read TGCGCCAGCAGCCCCCTTGTAGAAGCGGGTGCCTACGAGCAGTACTTC.

This rearrangement joins TRBV30 to TRBJ2-7, with TRBD2 matching 7 bases. The CDR3 spans 16 residues. The germline V gene has CDR1 GTSNPN and CDR2 SVGIG (reference sequence). After removal of 2 bases from V and 7 bases from J, the junction contained 17 bases not matched to a gene. The CDR3 is CAWSPGFGGGPVEQYF. The CDR3 DNA reads as TGTGCCTGGAGTCCCGGATTTGGGGGAGGGCCAGTTGAGCAGTACTTC.

This chain uses TRBV11-3 with TRBJ1-3, with D possibly being TRBD1 (6 bases). Germline lookup yields CDR1 SGHNT and CDR2 YENEEA. The CDR3 consists of 16 residues. Deletions cut 4 bases from V and 0 bases from J, with 13 bases between. CDR3 loop: CASSSSDRSSGNTIYF. The CDR3 coding sequence is TGTGCCAGCAGCTCCTCGGACAGAAGCTCTGGAAACACCATATATTTT.

The rearrangement uses TRBV5-1 and TRBJ2-2, with 11 positions matching TRBD1. Germline assignment: CDR1 SGHRS and CDR2 YFSETQ. V trimming: 4 bases; J trimming: 0 bases; junction bases outside the gene matches: 8. The CDR3 has 18 residues. The DNA of the CDR3 is TGCGCCAGCAGCCTTTCATGGACAGGGGGCTCGAACACCGGGGAGCTGTTTTTT. Its translation: CASSLSWTGGSNTGELFF.

The chain combines TRBV4-2 with TRBJ2-7; D is possibly TRBD2 (6 bases). The V gene's germline CDR1 is LGHNA and CDR2 YNFKEQ. The CDR3 runs to 16 residues. The germline V and J ends were trimmed by 4 bases and 2 bases, with 18 bases remaining between them. The CDR3 DNA follows: TGTGCCAGCAGCCCTCGGCCCTCCCGGGGGACCTACGAGCAGTACTTC. This gives the protein CASSPRPSRGTYEQYF.

The genes are TRBV7-9 and TRBJ1-1, with D tentatively TRBD1 (6 bases). V was pared by 1 base and J by 6 bases, with 9 bases between. This CDR3 contains 13 residues. CDR1 and CDR2 from the germline V gene are SEHNR and FQNEAQ (reference sequence). Written as DNA, the CDR3 is TGTGCCAGCAGCTTAGGGACAGTCGCTGAAGCTTTCTTT. Its translation: CASSLGTVAEAFF.

About this clone: At one of its ends the junction is not consistent with the germline gene, which may arise from a read error. The gene calls are TRBV5-1 and TRBJ2-1; 11 bases align to TRBD2. The CDR3 totals 16 residues. Germline CDR1 is SGHRS and CDR2 is YFSETQ. The CDR3 here is CASSRTSGSSDNEQFF. CDR3 nucleotide sequence: TGCGCCAGCAGCCGAACTAGCGGGAGCTCCGACAATGAGCAGTTCTTC.

The genes are TRBV11-3 and TRBJ2-3, with a possible D match to TRBD1 (5 bases). Germline assignment: CDR1 SGHNT and CDR2 YENEEA. The V and J ends lost 0 bases and 4 bases respectively, with 8 bases between them. This CDR3 has 14 residues. CDR3: CASSLDQGADTQYF. The CDR3 nucleotides are TGTGCCAGCAGCTTAGATCAGGGTGCAGATACGCAGTATTTT. Using reference TRBV11-3 and TRBJ2-3 for the parts outside the CDR3, the full variable domain is EAGVVQSPRYKIIEKKQPVAFWCNPISGHNTLYWYLQNLGQGPELLIRYENEEAVDDSQLPKDRFSAERLKGVDSTLKIQPAELGDSAVYLCASSLDQGADTQYFGPGTRLTVL.

V usage is TRBV30 and J usage is TRBJ1-6; TRBD1 aligns across 10 bases. This CDR3 spans 22 amino acids. Germline lookup yields CDR1 GTSNPN and CDR2 SVGIG (reference sequence). The ends lost 1 base at V and 6 bases at J; junction bases unmatched: 24. The CDR3 nucleotides are TGTGCCTGGAGTGACCCGGGACAGGGGTTTACTTTGGGCTATCTGGGTAATTCACCCCTCCACTTT. It specifies CAWSDPGQGFTLGYLGNSPLHF.

The chain has TRBV9 and TRBJ1-2, with a tentative D call TRBD1 (6 bases). The CDR3 loop spans 16 amino acids. V was clipped by 4 bases and J by 4 bases, with 20 bases between them. CDR1 is SGDLS, CDR2 YYNGEE, per germline. The CDR3 protein is CASSPRDRTVFYGYTF. For the CDR3, the DNA is TGTGCCAGCAGCCCCCGCGATAGGACAGTTTTCTATGGCTACACCTTC.

V usage is TRBV4-1 and J usage is TRBJ1-1; D is perhaps TRBD1 (5 bases). Deletions cut 1 base from V and 11 bases from J, with 23 bases between. Germline CDR1 MGHRA, CDR2 YSYEKL. The CDR3 consists of 16 residues. The CDR3 spells CASSQAQRGPRGGAFF. The CDR3, as DNA: TGCGCCAGCAGCCAAGCACAGCGGGGACCAAGAGGTGGGGCTTTCTTT.

The chain couples TRBV4-2 to TRBJ2-3; 13 bases line up with TRBD2. The CDR3 has 17 amino acids. After removal of 4 bases from V and 0 bases from J, the junction contained 4 bases not matched to a gene. Looked up from germline, CDR1 is LGHNA and CDR2 is YNFKEQ. Here the CDR3 DNA reads TGTGCCAGCAGCCGGGGACTAGCGGGGACTAGCACAGATACGCAGTATTTT. Amino acid sequence: CASSRGLAGTSTDTQYF.

The chain uses TRBV5-1 and TRBJ2-7; 7 bases map to TRBD2. Germline CDR1 and CDR2: SGHRS and YFSETQ. Unmatched junction bases numbered 11, after V lost 4 bases and J lost 4 bases. This CDR3 region has 15 residues. CDR3 nucleotides: TGCGCCAGCAGCCCCAGCGGGGTGCTGCCTTACGAGCAGTACTTC. It translates to CASSPSGVLPYEQYF.

V usage is TRBV6-5 and J usage is TRBJ2-7; 7 nucleotides match TRBD1. V trimming: 2 bases; J trimming: 2 bases; junction bases outside the gene matches: 9. The CDR3 length is 16 residues. The germline CDR1 and CDR2 sequences are MNHEY and SVGAGI. The CDR3 DNA is TGTGCCAGCAGTTACCGAGGACAGGCCACCGCCTACGAGCAGTACTTC. Residues: CASSYRGQATAYEQYF.

The chain recombines TRBV4-3 with TRBJ2-5, with 8 bases fitting TRBD1. The CDR3 totals 15 residues. The germline CDR1 and CDR2 sequences are LGHNA and YSLEER. V gave up 2 bases and J gave up 5 bases; unmatched junction bases: 7. The CDR3 DNA sequence: TGCGCCAGCAGCCAAAGACGGACAGGGTTGGAGACCCAGTACTTC. Protein: CASSQRRTGLETQYF.

The V and J genes are TRBV11-3 and TRBJ1-6, with D possibly being TRBD1 (6 bases). The V end was cut by 5 bases, the J end by 6 bases, with 20 bases between. The CDR3 totals 17 residues. The germline CDR1 and CDR2 sequences are SGHNT and YENEEA. The DNA for the CDR3 is TGTGCCAGCAGCACAAACAGGGAAGGGCTTACTAATTCACCCCTCCACTTT. It is translated as CASSTNREGLTNSPLHF.

V gene TRBV29-1 combines with J gene TRBJ1-2; tentative D call: TRBD1 (5 bases). The CDR3 runs to 12 residues. The ends were cut back, 4 bases at V and 12 bases at J, with 18 bases in the middle. The germline gives CDR1 SQVTM, CDR2 ANQGSEA. The CDR3 nucleotides are TGCAGCGTTGGTGAAGGGGTTCGAAGGGACACCTTC. It is translated as CSVGEGVRRDTF. The variable domain in full, with the rest retrieved from reference TRBV29-1 and TRBJ1-2, is SAVISQKPSRDICQRGTSLTIQCQVDSQVTMMFWYRQQPGQSLTLIATANQGSEATYESGFVIDKFPISRPNLTFSTLTVSNMSPEDSSIYLCSVGEGVRRDTFGSGTRLTVV.

This chain uses TRBV11-2 with TRBJ1-1; D is undetermined. V gave up 6 bases and J gave up 0 bases, with 8 bases separating them. This CDR3 is built from 13 residues. Germline CDR1 is SGHAT and CDR2 is FQNNGV. CDR3 residues: CASSRHLNTEAFF. The CDR3 DNA is TGTGCCAGCAGTCGACACCTGAACACTGAAGCTTTCTTT.

The rearrangement uses TRBV7-3 and TRBJ2-5; 7 bases fit TRBD2. Per germline, CDR1 SGHTA and CDR2 FQGTGA. V shed 5 bases, J shed 5 bases, and the junction held 5 bases outside the gene matches. The CDR3 contains 13 residues. The CDR3 here is CASSGPGGETQYF. The CDR3 DNA reads as TGTGCCAGCAGCGGGCCCGGGGGGGAGACCCAGTACTTC. Drawing the rest from reference TRBV7-3 and TRBJ2-5, the complete variable domain is GAGVSQTPSNKVTEKGKYVELRCDPISGHTALYWYRQSLGQGPEFLIYFQGTGAADDSGLPNDRFFAVRPEGSVSTLKIQRTERGDSAVYLCASSGPGGETQYFGPGTRLLVL.

This chain uses TRBV5-8 with TRBJ2-3, with D possibly matching TRBD2 (5 bases). The CDR3 extends over 14 amino acids. CDR1 is SGHTS, CDR2 YDEGEE, per germline. Trimming shortened V by 5 bases and J by 2 bases, and 12 bases separated the two germline ends. The DNA of the CDR3 is TGTGCCAGCAGTCTGGACTGGGACACAGATACGCAGTATTTT. Its translation: CASSLDWDTDTQYF.

The chain links TRBV5-4 to TRBJ1-5, with D hard to call. V was pared by 4 bases and J by 2 bases, with 13 bases between. CDR1 and CDR2 (germline): SGHNT, YYREEE (reference sequence). The CDR3 has 15 residues. The CDR3 DNA is TGTGCCAGCAGCCCGGTACCGGGAGGCAATCAGCCCCAGCATTTT. This codes for CASSPVPGGNQPQHF.

J is TRBJ2-7 and V is TRBV12-5; 7 positions match TRBD1. The CDR3 totals 13 residues. Germline lookup yields CDR1 LGHNT and CDR2 FRNRAP. The junction had 3 bases not matched to a gene; V was cut back by 6 bases and J by 1 base. CDR3 sequence: CASGSGQSYEQYF. The DNA of the CDR3 is TGTGCTAGTGGATCGGGACAGTCCTACGAGCAGTACTTC.

The V and J genes are TRBV4-2 and TRBJ2-2; 10 bases are a match to TRBD2. CDR1 is LGHNA and CDR2 is YNFKEQ in the germline V gene. The V segment lost 7 bases and the J segment 4 bases; nucleotides outside the gene matches: 9. The CDR3 has 16 amino acids. The CDR3: CASTGERGGSTGELFF. CDR3 nucleotides: TGTGCCAGCACAGGGGAGCGGGGGGGCAGCACCGGGGAGCTGTTTTTT.

The V gene is TRBV28, the J gene TRBJ2-7; TRBD2 matches 10 bases. Germline V gene sequence: CDR1 MDHEN, CDR2 SYDVKM. V shed 4 bases, J shed 1 base, and the junction held 7 bases outside the gene matches. This CDR3 contains 16 residues. CDR3 sequence (DNA): TGTGCCAGCAGTTGGAGCGGGAGGGGGGGTTCCTACGAGCAGTACTTC. Its protein product is CASSWSGRGGSYEQYF.